The rows below give T cell receptor beta chains drawn from one sample of a study of T cell responses to AZD1222 COVID-19 vaccine. The assay was immunoSEQ multiplex PCR, and TCRdb's table has in-frame clones only and misses some. The data contain tens of thousands of clones, 92% of them singletons. The sequencing used peripheral blood, collected 28 days after the second AZD1222 dose. The receptors here all came from an adult who received the AZD1222 COVID-19 vaccine. CDR3s include the opening cysteine and the closing phenylalanine or tryptophan. Each record gives: CDR3 protein, CDR3 DNA, clone size, J gene, CDR3 length, V gene, D gene. The D gene is left open where the match is weak. Not all rows give a size; the values are once, few, many and, for expanded clones, a class.

CDR3: CASSQDRPVATNEKLFF
DNA: TGTGCCAGCTCACAGGACCGCCCCGTTGCAACTAATGAAAAACTGTTTTTT
size: NA
J: TRBJ1-4
length: 17
V: TRBV18
D: NA

CDR3: CASSQAGTGYALEAFF
DNA: TGTGCCAGCAGCCAAGCCGGGACAGGGTACGCCTTGGAAGCTTTCTTT
size: NA
J: TRBJ1-1
length: 16
V: TRBV3-1/TRBV3-2
D: TRBD1

CDR3: CASSSTTQGPGANVLTF
DNA: TGCGCCAGCAGCTCGACGACACAGGGGCCTGGGGCCAACGTCCTGACTTTC
size: once
J: TRBJ2-6
length: 17
V: TRBV5-1
D: TRBD1

CDR3: CASSSSDRGTSYGYTF
DNA: TGTGCCAGCAGCTCCTCGGACAGGGGAACCTCCTATGGCTACACCTTC
size: NA
J: TRBJ1-2
length: 16
V: TRBV7-9
D: TRBD1

CDR3: CASRSLGNDGYTF
DNA: TGTGCCAGTCGATCCCTCGGGAACGATGGCTACACCTTC
size: NA
J: TRBJ1-2
length: 13
V: TRBV19
D: NA

CDR3: CASGLVYGQGVTHSNQPQHF
DNA: TGTGCTAGTGGTTTGGTATATGGGCAGGGGGTAACCCATAGCAATCAGCCCCAGCATTTT
size: few
J: TRBJ1-5
length: 20
V: TRBV12-5
D: TRBD1

CDR3: CASGPPPPQDEKLFF
DNA: TGTGCCAGCGGCCCCCCTCCCCCGCAGGATGAAAAACTGTTTTTT
size: NA
J: TRBJ1-4
length: 15
V: TRBV6-5
D: NA

CDR3: CASSATSGSYEQYF
DNA: TGTGCCAGCAGTGCTACTAGCGGTTCCTACGAGCAGTACTTC
size: few
J: TRBJ2-7
length: 14
V: TRBV5-4
D: TRBD2

CDR3: CASSQDTGGRTGELFF
DNA: TGTGCCAGCAGCCAAGATACGGGCGGGAGAACCGGGGAGCTGTTTTTT
size: NA
J: TRBJ2-2
length: 16
V: TRBV3-1/TRBV3-2
D: TRBD2

CDR3: CATSRGGQGVVGYTF
DNA: TGTGCCACCAGCAGAGGGGGACAGGGGGTCGTTGGCTACACCTTC
size: NA
J: TRBJ1-2
length: 15
V: TRBV15
D: TRBD1

CDR3: CASSPRTWAGASGNTIYF
DNA: TGTGCCAGCTCACCGCGAACTTGGGCAGGGGCCTCTGGAAACACCATATATTTT
size: NA
J: TRBJ1-3
length: 18
V: TRBV18
D: NA

CDR3: CASSWGGQNTEAFF
DNA: TGTGCCAGCAGTTGGGGCGGGCAGAACACTGAAGCTTTCTTT
size: few
J: TRBJ1-1
length: 14
V: TRBV6-5
D: NA

CDR3: CASSPPSGFEAFF
DNA: TGTGCCAGCAGCCCCCCTTCCGGGTTTGAAGCTTTCTTT
size: NA
J: TRBJ1-1
length: 13
V: TRBV5-4
D: NA

CDR3: CASTVYRGGTDTQYF
DNA: TGTGCCAGCACCGTCTACCGGGGGGGTACAGATACGCAGTATTTT
size: NA
J: TRBJ2-3
length: 15
V: TRBV7-2
D: TRBD2

CDR3: CAWTLNSYEQYF
DNA: TGTGCCTGGACTTTGAACTCCTACGAGCAGTACTTC
size: NA
J: TRBJ2-7
length: 12
V: TRBV30
D: NA

CDR3: CASRLARGGATNEKLFF
DNA: TGTGCAAGTCGCTTAGCGAGAGGCGGAGCAACTAATGAAAAACTGTTTTTT
size: once
J: TRBJ1-4
length: 17
V: TRBV12-2
D: NA

CDR3: CATSRLGTEPSGNTIYF
DNA: TGTGCCACCAGCAGACTTGGGACAGAGCCCTCTGGAAACACCATATATTTT
size: NA
J: TRBJ1-3
length: 17
V: TRBV15
D: TRBD1

CDR3: CASGTTGDSPLHF
DNA: TGCGCCAGTGGCACAACAGGGGATTCACCCCTCCACTTT
size: NA
J: TRBJ1-6
length: 13
V: TRBV4-3
D: TRBD1

CDR3: CASSFERPGTREQYF
DNA: TGTGCCAGCAGTTTCGAGCGGCCAGGGACGAGGGAGCAGTACTTC
size: NA
J: TRBJ2-7
length: 15
V: TRBV3-1/TRBV3-2
D: NA

CDR3: CASSLYAATNEKLFF
DNA: TGTGCCAGCAGTTTATATGCCGCAACTAATGAAAAACTGTTTTTT
size: NA
J: TRBJ1-4
length: 15
V: TRBV28
D: NA

CDR3: CASTQSGGTEAFF
DNA: TGTGCCAGCACACAATCAGGGGGCACTGAAGCTTTCTTT
size: NA
J: TRBJ1-1
length: 13
V: TRBV21-1
D: NA

CDR3: CASSLPRDITTYEQYF
DNA: TGTGCCAGCAGTTTGCCCCGGGACATAACAACCTACGAGCAGTACTTC
size: NA
J: TRBJ2-7
length: 16
V: TRBV28
D: NA

CDR3: CASSLDANNSPLHF
DNA: TGTGCCAGTAGCCTCGACGCAAATAATTCACCCCTCCACTTT
size: NA
J: TRBJ1-6
length: 14
V: TRBV19
D: NA

CDR3: CSVEGTGTGSNNEQFF
DNA: TGCAGCGTAGAAGGGACCGGGACAGGGAGTAACAATGAGCAGTTCTTC
size: NA
J: TRBJ2-1
length: 16
V: TRBV29-1
D: TRBD1

CDR3: CAIRGTGGSGNTIYF
DNA: TGTGCCATCAGGGGGACAGGGGGATCTGGAAACACCATATATTTT
size: few
J: TRBJ1-3
length: 15
V: TRBV10-3
D: TRBD1

CDR3: CACSSFYGYTF
DNA: TGTGCCTGCTCGAGTTTCTATGGCTACACCTTC
size: NA
J: TRBJ1-2
length: 11
V: TRBV30
D: NA

CDR3: CASCETSRQGVAFF
DNA: TGCGCCAGCTGTGAGACCTCGCGACAGGGGGTAGCTTTCTTT
size: NA
J: TRBJ1-1
length: 14
V: TRBV10-2
D: TRBD1

CDR3: CASSLGSGNTIYF
DNA: TGTGCCAGCAGCTTAGGGTCTGGAAACACCATATATTTT
size: NA
J: TRBJ1-3
length: 13
V: TRBV7-2
D: NA

CDR3: CASSVGQSAYYEQYF
DNA: TGTGCCAGCAGCGTAGGGCAGAGCGCCTACTACGAGCAGTACTTC
size: NA
J: TRBJ2-7
length: 15
V: TRBV9
D: NA

CDR3: CASSQGLGGFSYNSPLHF
DNA: TGCGCCAGCAGCCAGGGCCTGGGCGGATTCTCCTATAATTCACCCCTCCACTTT
size: NA
J: TRBJ1-6
length: 18
V: TRBV4-1
D: NA

CDR3: CASAPGTSNTGELFF
DNA: TGTGCCAGCGCACCCGGGACCTCGAACACCGGGGAGCTGTTTTTT
size: NA
J: TRBJ2-2
length: 15
V: TRBV6-5
D: NA

CDR3: CSASDAEAFF
DNA: TGCAGTGCTAGCGATGCTGAAGCTTTCTTT
size: once
J: TRBJ1-1
length: 10
V: TRBV20-1
D: NA

CDR3: CASSWTGRPIRAFF
DNA: TGTGCCAGCAGCTGGACAGGGAGGCCGATAAGGGCTTTCTTT
size: NA
J: TRBJ1-1
length: 14
V: TRBV27
D: TRBD1

CDR3: CASTPWDGMNTEAFF
DNA: TGTGCCAGCACCCCCTGGGACGGTATGAACACTGAAGCTTTCTTT
size: NA
J: TRBJ1-1
length: 15
V: TRBV6-2/TRBV6-3
D: NA

CDR3: CASSIYNQPQHF
DNA: TGTGCCAGTAGTATATACAATCAGCCCCAGCATTTT
size: NA
J: TRBJ1-5
length: 12
V: TRBV19
D: NA

CDR3: CASRASGTDTQYF
DNA: TGTGCCAGCAGGGCGAGCGGCACAGATACGCAGTATTTT
size: NA
J: TRBJ2-3
length: 13
V: TRBV6-5
D: NA

CDR3: CASSLSKGPYNEQFF
DNA: TGTGCCAGCAGTTTATCGAAGGGGCCCTACAATGAGCAGTTCTTC
size: NA
J: TRBJ2-1
length: 15
V: TRBV27
D: NA

CDR3: CASSQTSGAYEQYF
DNA: TGCGCCAGCAGCCAAACTAGCGGGGCCTACGAGCAGTACTTC
size: NA
J: TRBJ2-7
length: 14
V: TRBV5-1
D: TRBD2

CDR3: CASSLEPGNTGELFF
DNA: TGCGCCAGCAGCTTGGAGCCCGGGAACACCGGGGAGCTGTTTTTT
size: NA
J: TRBJ2-2
length: 15
V: TRBV5-1
D: NA

CDR3: CASSFAGVETQYF
DNA: TGTGCCAGTAGTTTCGCGGGTGTCGAGACCCAGTACTTC
size: NA
J: TRBJ2-5
length: 13
V: TRBV19
D: NA

CDR3: CASSRTGGGQPQHF
DNA: TGTGCCAGCAGCCGGACAGGGGGGGGTCAGCCCCAGCATTTT
size: NA
J: TRBJ1-5
length: 14
V: TRBV9
D: TRBD1

CDR3: CASSILYYSNQPQHF
DNA: TGTGCCAGCAGCATACTTTACTATAGCAATCAGCCCCAGCATTTT
size: NA
J: TRBJ1-5
length: 15
V: TRBV7-8
D: NA

CDR3: CGVHEQGSIWDRQHWSSYEQYF
DNA: TGCGGTGTGCACGAGCAAGGTTCTATATGGGACAGGCAGCATTGGAGCTCCTACGAGCAGTACTTC
size: NA
J: TRBJ2-7
length: 22
V: TRBV28
D: TRBD1

CDR3: CASSTQMNTEAFF
DNA: TGTGCCAGTAGTACACAGATGAACACTGAAGCTTTCTTT
size: NA
J: TRBJ1-1
length: 13
V: TRBV19
D: NA

CDR3: CASSIKPLNTEAFF
DNA: TGTGCCAGTAGTATCAAACCCCTGAACACTGAAGCTTTCTTT
size: once
J: TRBJ1-1
length: 14
V: TRBV19
D: NA

CDR3: CASSLVRGTYNEQFF
DNA: TGTGCCAGCAGCTTAGTCAGGGGAACCTACAATGAGCAGTTCTTC
size: NA
J: TRBJ2-1
length: 15
V: TRBV7-2
D: NA

CDR3: CASSGTGGNYGYTF
DNA: TGTGCCAGCAGCGGAACAGGGGGCAACTATGGCTACACCTTC
size: NA
J: TRBJ1-2
length: 14
V: TRBV11-2
D: TRBD1

CDR3: CASSYSNRQPQHF
DNA: TGTGCCAGCAGTTACTCGAATCGGCAGCCCCAGCATTTT
size: once
J: TRBJ1-5
length: 13
V: TRBV6-5
D: NA

CDR3: CASSTGRFTEAFF
DNA: TGTGCCAGTAGTACAGGCCGTTTCACTGAAGCTTTCTTT
size: NA
J: TRBJ1-1
length: 13
V: TRBV19
D: NA

CDR3: CASSFGETNQPQHF
DNA: TGCGCCAGCAGCTTTGGAGAGACCAATCAGCCCCAGCATTTT
size: NA
J: TRBJ1-5
length: 14
V: TRBV5-1
D: NA

CDR3: CAWSAQAGGGGGELFF
DNA: TGTGCCTGGAGTGCGCAAGCGGGAGGGGGCGGCGGGGAGCTGTTTTTT
size: NA
J: TRBJ2-2
length: 16
V: TRBV30
D: TRBD2

CDR3: CASSLGDNTEAFF
DNA: TGTGCCAGCAGTTTAGGCGATAACACTGAAGCTTTCTTT
size: once
J: TRBJ1-1
length: 13
V: TRBV12-3/TRBV12-4
D: NA

CDR3: CASSSDRGGTDTQYF
DNA: TGTGCCAGCAGTTCGGACAGGGGAGGGACAGATACGCAGTATTTT
size: once
J: TRBJ2-3
length: 15
V: TRBV28
D: TRBD1

CDR3: CASSPGTAISYEQYF
DNA: TGTGCCAGCTCACCAGGGACAGCGATTTCCTACGAGCAGTACTTC
size: NA
J: TRBJ2-7
length: 15
V: TRBV18
D: TRBD1

CDR3: CASRLISNTGELFF
DNA: TGCGCCAGTAGACTAATTTCAAACACCGGGGAGCTGTTTTTT
size: NA
J: TRBJ2-2
length: 14
V: TRBV5-1
D: NA

CDR3: CASSYSNSPLHF
DNA: TGTGCCAGCAGTTACAGCAATTCACCCCTCCACTTT
size: NA
J: TRBJ1-6
length: 12
V: TRBV12-3/TRBV12-4
D: NA

CDR3: CAWSSPPGHEQFF
DNA: TGTGCCTGGAGTTCCCCCCCAGGCCATGAGCAGTTCTTC
size: NA
J: TRBJ2-1
length: 13
V: TRBV30
D: NA

CDR3: CASSWRPGADQETQYF
DNA: TGTGCCAGCAGCTGGAGGCCGGGGGCGGACCAAGAGACCCAGTACTTC
size: once
J: TRBJ2-5
length: 16
V: TRBV7-9
D: NA

CDR3: CASSEGFIREEAFF
DNA: TGTGCCAGCAGTGAAGGGTTCATCAGGGAGGAAGCTTTCTTT
size: NA
J: TRBJ1-1
length: 14
V: TRBV6-1
D: NA